These T cell receptor beta chains were read from a single sample in a study of T cells in Graves' hyperthyroidism and ophthalmopathy. TCRdb used MiXCR to reprocess the multiplex PCR reads, holding one entry per CDR3 protein. The sample includes about 740,000 distinct CDR3 sequences, about 14% seen only once; the top ten take 10%. What was sequenced was blood. Every receptor here comes from a woman aged 18-29 years with Graves' hyperthyroidism. The CDR3 runs from the conserved cysteine through the conserved F or W. D genes are given only for firm matches. Rows may omit the clone size; those that give it use once, few, many or a size class.

j_gene | d_gene | abundance | v_gene | CDR3aa | CDR3nt
TRBJ1-2 | TRBD1 | once | TRBV27 | CAGKLDREVAGYTF | TGTGCCGGCAAACTGGACAGGGAGGTAGCTGGCTACACCTTC
TRBJ2-7 | TRBD2 | - | TRBV5-4 | CASSLGTSGRSPYEQYF | TGTGCCAGCAGCTTGGGGACTAGCGGGAGAAGCCCCTACGAGCAGTACTTC
TRBJ1-1 | - | few | TRBV7-9 | CASSLMGGYLTSKLEAFF | TGTGCCAGCAGCTTAATGGGGGGTTATTTGACTTCTAAATTAGAAGCTTTCTTT
TRBJ2-2 | - | many | TRBV5-1 | CATPGLHTGELFF | TGCGCCACCCCCGGACTGCACACCGGGGAGCTGTTTTTT
TRBJ2-7 | TRBD2 | many | TRBV7-9 | CASSFRGDSYEQYF | TGTGCCAGCAGCTTTCGGGGGGACTCCTACGAGCAGTACTTC
TRBJ2-7 | - | many | TRBV6-1 | CASSDRVPTYEQYF | TGTGCCAGCAGTGACAGGGTGCCGACCTACGAGCAGTACTTC
TRBJ1-5 | - | - | TRBV4-1 | CASSQHGGDNQPQHF | TGCGCCAGCAGCCAACACGGAGGTGATAATCAGCCCCAGCATTTT
TRBJ2-1 | TRBD2 | - | TRBV7-9 | CASSLALASGRPISYNEQFF | TGTGCCAGCAGCTTAGCGTTGGCTAGCGGGAGGCCCATATCCTACAATGAGCAGTTCTTC
TRBJ2-3 | - | many | TRBV9 | CASSENAGSSTDTQYF | TGTGCCAGCAGCGAGAACGCCGGGAGTAGCACAGATACGCAGTATTTT
TRBJ2-1 | TRBD1 | few | TRBV19 | CASSMMRGRKAYGTYNEQFF | TGTGCCAGTAGTATGATGAGGGGGCGAAAGGCCTATGGCACCTACAATGAGCAGTTCTTC
TRBJ2-1 | TRBD2 | - | TRBV7-9 | CASGRGSHNEQFF | TGTGCCAGCGGGAGGGGCTCCCACAATGAGCAGTTCTTC
TRBJ2-7 | TRBD1 | - | TRBV6-1 | CASRRTDRVGDEQYF | TGTGCCAGCAGGCGTACCGACAGGGTTGGGGACGAGCAGTACTTC
TRBJ2-1 | TRBD1 | - | TRBV6-1 | CASRGDRLQFF | TGTGCCAGCAGGGGGGACAGGCTGCAGTTCTTC
TRBJ2-1 | TRBD1 | many | TRBV11-1 | CASSLTGGAGNEQFF | TGTGCCAGCAGCTTGACAGGGGGCGCCGGCAATGAGCAGTTCTTC
TRBJ1-1 | TRBD1 | many | TRBV29-1 | CSVEGRGQGTEAFF | TGCAGCGTTGAAGGAAGGGGGCAAGGCACTGAAGCTTTCTTT
TRBJ2-1 | - | few | TRBV19 | CASSIRYNEQFF | TGTGCCAGTAGTATCAGGTACAATGAGCAGTTCTTC
TRBJ2-3 | - | many | TRBV7-9 | CASSWLGAGESDTQYF | TGTGCCAGCAGCTGGCTCGGGGCAGGGGAATCAGATACGCAGTATTTT
TRBJ2-3 | - | many | TRBV6-1 | CASSENLGGGKADTQYF | TGTGCCAGCAGTGAAAACCTGGGCGGCGGGAAGGCAGATACGCAGTATTTT
TRBJ2-5 | - | - | TRBV29-1 | CSVEDRLTGWGETQYF | TGCAGCGTTGAAGATCGCTTAACAGGGTGGGGGGAGACCCAGTACTTC
TRBJ2-7 | - | - | TRBV29-1 | CSVGRDYEQYF | TGCAGCGTTGGTCGGGACTACGAGCAGTACTTC
TRBJ2-1 | TRBD1 | - | TRBV29-1 | CSLTGGSYNEQFF | TGCAGCCTTACAGGGGGCTCCTACAATGAGCAGTTCTTC
TRBJ2-2 | - | once | TRBV30 | CALHRPLWGPGELFF | TGTGCCTTGCACCGGCCCTTGTGGGGCCCAGGGGAGCTGTTTTTT
TRBJ1-1 | - | many | TRBV6-6 | CASSYAPLNTEAFF | TGTGCCAGCAGTTACGCACCCTTGAACACTGAAGCTTTCTTT
TRBJ2-7 | - | few | TRBV7-2 | CASRKRSNTLEQYF | TGTGCCAGCAGAAAACGAAGTAACACCCTCGAGCAGTACTTC
TRBJ1-5 | - | few | TRBV9 | CASSVGGSGLNQPQHF | TGTGCCAGCAGCGTAGGGGGTTCTGGACTCAATCAGCCCCAGCATTTT
TRBJ2-7 | TRBD2 | - | TRBV19 | CASSMGGSGYEQYF | TGTGCCAGTAGTATGGGCGGGAGCGGGTACGAGCAGTACTTC
TRBJ1-2 | - | - | TRBV19 | CASRGVIRNGYGYTF | TGTGCCAGTCGTGGGGTCATCAGAAACGGCTATGGCTACACCTTC
TRBJ2-7 | TRBD1 | - | TRBV7-2 | CASSLAYDRAASYEQYF | TGTGCCAGCAGCTTAGCATACGACAGGGCGGCTTCCTACGAGCAGTACTTC